This TCR beta chain appears in the sequencing data of a study of blood T cell repertoires in COVID-19 (dated by TCRdb to 2019 to 2021). Regarding the complete study: Samples from collaborators originated in the United States, Italy and Spain and spanned both the acute and convalescent phases of COVID-19. The material from the prospective study consisted of cDNA or gDNA derived from T cells, B-cell-depleted T cells, or PBMCs. Deeply sampled blood TCRbeta repertoires from subjects exposed to, actively infected with, or recovered from COVID-19 were included in the dataset. The repertoires were released in a freely available public database meant as a resource for research on the immune response to SARS-CoV-2. The samples were drawn from two sources: the first 160 participants of the ongoing ImmuneRACE study, and over 950 subjects contributed by 6 global collaborators. Nearly every sample came with metadata listing a de-identified subject ID, COVID-19 status, age in years and sex. HLA class I and class II types, where available, came from metadata supplied by the sample provider rather than from assay-based typing. General study outcomes and caveats: The amount of clinical and demographic metadata varied by source and participant and was provided uncurated.

The germline ends are 7 bases apart after V is trimmed by 2 bases and J by 8 bases. CDR1 and CDR2, looked up from the germline V gene (reference sequence), are MNHEY and SMNVEV. Taken from cysteine to phenylalanine, the CDR3 has 12 residues. Solely the CDR3 DNA is kept, with 36 bases framed from the first base. This clone has just one count. The specificity of this receptor is unknown. Base qualities were left out, and no much larger clone turns up one base away. The collaborating institutions used their own protocols to collect whole blood in K2EDTA tubes. For TCRbeta analysis, collaborator samples were shipped as frozen whole blood, as isolated PBMCs, or as DNA extracted from either sample type. TCRbeta CDR3 regions were amplified from genomic DNA by means of the immunoSEQ Assay, a bias-controlled multiplex PCR. The paper's processing steps were these. The number of nucleated cells in each sample was estimated by amplification of reference gene primers within the assay. Sequence reads were collapsed and filtered to measure the absolute abundance of every unique TCRbeta CDR3 rearrangement. For each sample, productive Simpson clonality was calculated as the square root of Simpson's diversity index across productive rearrangements. TCRdb retrieved this table from immuneACCESS and kept in-frame rearrangements only. Not all clones are present; in checked studies, unresolved V genes account for under half, and no reason is known for the remainder. V, J and clone size are those of that table, while D and trimming were read from the DNA. The sample includes about 100,000 clones, with roughly 90% observed a single time. Around 6% of the sample is in the top ten clones.

Sequencing used peripheral blood. The chain is made from TRBV27 and TRBJ2-1; tentative D gene TRBD2, with 5 bases matching. The TCR sequence derives from a man aged 70-80 years with acute or convalescent COVID-19. The DNA sequence is given as TGTGCCAGCAGTTTAAGAGGGTATGAGCAGTTCTTC. Translation gives CASSLRGYEQFF.